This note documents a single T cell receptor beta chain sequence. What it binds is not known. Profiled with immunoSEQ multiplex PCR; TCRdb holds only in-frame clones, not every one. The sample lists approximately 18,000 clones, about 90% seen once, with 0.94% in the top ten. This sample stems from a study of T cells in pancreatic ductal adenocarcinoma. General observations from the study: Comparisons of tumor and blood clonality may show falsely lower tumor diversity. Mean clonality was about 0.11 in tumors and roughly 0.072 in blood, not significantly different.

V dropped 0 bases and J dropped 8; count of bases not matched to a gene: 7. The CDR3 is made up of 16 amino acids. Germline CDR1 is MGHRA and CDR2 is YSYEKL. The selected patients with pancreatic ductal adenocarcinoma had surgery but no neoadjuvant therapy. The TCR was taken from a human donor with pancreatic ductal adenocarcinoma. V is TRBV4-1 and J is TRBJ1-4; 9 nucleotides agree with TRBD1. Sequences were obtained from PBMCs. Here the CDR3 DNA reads TGCGCCAGCAGCCAAGATAGCACAGGGGGCGGAGAAAAACTGTTTTTT. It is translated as CASSQDSTGGGEKLFF.